This T cell receptor beta chain was identified in a study of beta chain features in type 1 diabetes. Overall study context: When patients were set against healthy donors, age, gender and cell yields were similar. The study, taken as a whole, reports: Within each of all four CD4+ subsets, Type 1 diabetes patients had TCRB CDR3s that were moderately but significantly shorter. PCR, the amplification step, might favor shorter templates, equally in patients and controls. For patients, the naive, central memory and Treg TCRB repertoires appeared more alike than for healthy donors.

Isolated RNA was reverse transcribed in full, so expressed TCRB transcripts were sequenced. Profiling relied on immunoSEQ multiplex PCR, and the TCRdb table lists in-frame clones only, not all of them. The sample comprises some 290,000 clones, approximately 15% of which are singletons, and 0.017% rests with the top ten. The sample holds many counts of this clone. The antigen is not known. CD45RO/CCR7/CD25/CD127/CD95/CD27 staining was used to isolate CD4+ naive, central memory, regulatory and stem cell-like memory cells by sorting. Per the germline V gene, CDR1 is SQVTM and CDR2 is ANQGSEA. The V and J ends lost 3 bases and 6 bases respectively, with 14 bases between them. There are 13 residues in the CDR3.

Sequences were obtained from naive CD4+ T cells from blood. This rearrangement joins TRBV29-1 to TRBJ2-5, with D possibly TRBD1 on 5 matching bases. The receptor's source is a man under 40 with type 1 diabetes. The CDR3: CSVEGSQGQTQYF. Here the CDR3 DNA reads TGCAGCGTTGAGGGGTCGCAGGGTCAGACCCAGTACTTC.